These T cell receptor beta chains were read from a single sample in a study of OX40 agonist ivuxolimab in advanced cancers. Data came from immunoSEQ multiplex PCR; TCRdb stores just in-frame clones and leaves some out. Of about 60,000 clones listed, over 75% are singletons. Sequencing used CD4+ or CD8+ T cells sorted from blood, obtained in a trial of the OX40 agonist ivuxolimab. The receptors stem from an adult with an advanced solid tumor such as melanoma, head and neck, liver or kidney cancer. Both conserved end residues are part of each CDR3. A D gene is named only where the DNA matches it firmly.

j_call v_call d_call cdr3_nt cdr3_aa
TRBJ1-1 TRBV19 NA TGTGCCAGTAGTATTAGGGTTCGGGATACTGAAGCTTTCTTT CASSIRVRDTEAFF
TRBJ1-2 TRBV6-4 NA TGTGCCAGCAGTGACTCGAGTCAGGGGCCGGGCTACACCTTC CASSDSSQGPGYTF
TRBJ2-1 TRBV7-3 NA TGTGCCAGCAGCTTAAGTCCCGTAGCGGCCTCTTCCTACAATGAGCAGTTCTTC CASSLSPVAASSYNEQFF
TRBJ1-5 TRBV28 NA TGTGCCAGCAGCCCCGACGCTAATCAGCCCCAGCATTTT CASSPDANQPQHF
TRBJ1-2 TRBV10-1 NA TGCGCCAGCCTTCCAACGGGGCACCTCTATGGCTACACCTTC CASLPTGHLYGYTF
TRBJ1-1 TRBV5-4 NA TGTGCCAGCAGCTTGGCCGGAGGACAGAACACTGAAGCTTTCTTT CASSLAGGQNTEAFF
TRBJ1-1 TRBV9 NA TGTGCCAGCAGCGTAGGTCCCGAAAACACTGAAGCTTTCTTT CASSVGPENTEAFF
TRBJ2-2 TRBV4-1 NA TGCGCCAGCAGCCAGAACACCGGGGAGCTGTTTTTT CASSQNTGELFF
TRBJ2-5 TRBV27 TRBD2 TGTGCCAGCACCCCTTATCGGGGGGATTGGGAGACCCAGTACTTC CASTPYRGDWETQYF
TRBJ2-7 TRBV14 NA TGTGCCAGCAGCCGAGTCGGTCCGAACTACGAGCAGTACTTC CASSRVGPNYEQYF
TRBJ2-7 TRBV5-4 NA TGTGCCAGCAGTTTACCGGGACCCAACTCCTACGAGCAGTACTTC CASSLPGPNSYEQYF
TRBJ1-4 TRBV11-2 NA TGTGCCAGCAGCCCGAGGACGTATGGAAAACTGTTTTTT CASSPRTYGKLFF
TRBJ2-7 TRBV29-1 NA TGCAGCGTTGGGGTACGCGGCTACGAGCAGTACTTC CSVGVRGYEQYF
TRBJ2-2 TRBV6-1 TRBD1 TGTGCCAGCATGGGACAGGGGGGATCCGGGGAGCTGTTTTTT CASMGQGGSGELFF
TRBJ1-5 TRBV7-2 NA TGTGCCAGCAGCTTGGGCTGGGTCCTGGGCGGCAATCAGCCCCAGCATTTT CASSLGWVLGGNQPQHF
TRBJ2-5 TRBV2 NA TGTGCCAGCAGTGAGGTTAGCGGGTTAGGGGGACAAGAGACCCAGTACTTC CASSEVSGLGGQETQYF
TRBJ1-2 TRBV19 NA TGTGCCAGTAGGCCTCGTGGGGGGGGAGATGGCTACACCTTC CASRPRGGGDGYTF
TRBJ2-7 TRBV6-5 NA TGTGCCAACCGCCACCCTAAGGAGACCTACGAGCAGTACTTC CANRHPKETYEQYF
TRBJ1-1 TRBV6-5 NA TGTGCCAGCAGTCCAGGAGGGAGGAACACTGAAGCTTTCTTT CASSPGGRNTEAFF